The entry below describes one T cell receptor beta chain. The data were produced by immunoSEQ multiplex PCR, yet TCRdb's version contains in-frame clones alone and is incomplete. The data hold some 500,000 clones, with 90% to 96% observed a single time. The data stem from a study of shared clonotypes between healthy human individuals. V lost 4 bases and J lost 1, with 17 bases in between. The CDR3 covers 17 residues. Germline V gives CDR1 SGHAT, CDR2 FQNNGV. The chain has TRBV11-2 and TRBJ2-1; D assignment may be TRBD1 or TRBD2 (6 bases each). The TCR originated in a woman between 25 and 40 years old in good health. Sequenced material: naive CD4+ T cells sorted from blood. As to subset: CD45RA+ positively selected. This CDR3 reads CASSSRGGMGSYNEQFF. For the CDR3, the DNA is TGTGCCAGCAGCTCCCGAGGGGGGATGGGGTCCTACAATGAGCAGTTCTTC.